What follows are 8 T cell receptor beta chains derived from one specimen sequenced in a study of persistence of HIV-infected CD4 T cells. These receptors' antigens are unknown. The immunoSEQ assay was version 4, run in survey mode. Clones were read by immunoSEQ multiplex PCR, and TCRdb kept only the in-frame ones, dropping some. The repertoire includes more than 35,000 clones, 65% to 85% of them detected once, and 1.6% sits in the top ten. Cells were stimulated with CMV-infected fibroblast lysates at 8 to 10 ug/mL. Memory cells lacking CD40L and CD69 with high CD45RO were sorted. Sample: CD4+ T cells sorted from PBMCs after approximately 20-hour stimulation, taken from a patient who received antiretroviral therapy. All receptors come from an adult man with HIV who was CMV-seropositive.

The chain is built from TRBV21-1 and TRBJ1-6; TRBD1 is the table's D call and was not checked against the DNA. TRBV21-1 is a listed pseudogene. CDR3 size: 16 residues. The CDR3 DNA sequence: TGTGCCAGCAGCTCTAACCCGACAGGGTCCAATTCACCCCTCCACTTT. This translates into CASSSNPTGSNSPLHF.

The V call is TRBV2, the J call TRBJ1-1; tentative D call: TRBD1 (6 bases). Deletions cut 7 bases from V and 0 bases from J, with 12 bases between. Germline loops: CDR1 SNHLY, CDR2 FYNNEI. The CDR3 totals 14 residues. The DNA of the CDR3 is TGTGCCAGCACCCGGACAGCCTTGAACACTGAAGCTTTCTTT. It is translated as CASTRTALNTEAFF.

The chain recombines TRBV18 with TRBJ1-4, with 7 bases that match TRBD1. This CDR3 comprises 15 residues. Germline assignment: CDR1 KGHSH and CDR2 LQKENI. After removal of 6 bases from V and 5 bases from J, the junction contained 9 bases not matched to a gene. This chain's CDR3 is CASSNPGQWNEKLFF. The CDR3 region has the DNA TGTGCCAGCTCGAATCCGGGACAGTGGAATGAAAAACTGTTTTTT.

The chain joins TRBV9 to TRBJ1-4, with 7 bases lining up with TRBD1. The CDR3 contains 14 residues. V lost 0 bases, J lost 7 bases, and 3 bases stayed unmatched. Germline CDR1 is SGDLS and CDR2 is YYNGEE. The DNA of the CDR3 is TGTGCCAGCAGCGTAGGACAGGGAGGTGAAAAACTGTTTTTT. Encoded protein: CASSVGQGGEKLFF.

The V gene is TRBV27, the J gene TRBJ1-2, with 7 bases that match TRBD1. Trimming at V came to 2 bases and at J to 4 bases, leaving 4 bases not matched to a gene. The CDR3 is 14 residues long. Germline V lookup: CDR1 MNHEY, CDR2 SMNVEV (reference sequence). The CDR3 loop reads CASSLQGGLYGYTF. The CDR3 DNA is TGTGCCAGCAGTTTACAGGGGGGGCTCTATGGCTACACCTTC.

The gene calls are TRBV3-1 (or the pseudogene TRBV3-2) and TRBJ1-5; the D is unclear. Looked up from germline, CDR1 is LGHDT and CDR2 is YNNKEL (reference sequence). The CDR3 length is 15 residues. Between the trimmed V and J ends, which lost 1 base and 0 bases, there was a span of 7 bases. CDR3 protein: CASSQGRYSNQPQHF. In nucleotides, the CDR3 is TGTGCCAGCAGCCAAGGACGGTATAGCAATCAGCCCCAGCATTTT.

For the CDR3, the DNA is TGTGCCAGCAGCCTTGACAGGCAGGGCTACACCTTC. Encoded protein: CASSLDRQGYTF. This chain connects TRBV5-5 to TRBJ1-2; D perhaps matches TRBD1 (6 bases). This CDR3 has 12 residues. Germline assignment: CDR1 SGHKS and CDR2 YYEKEE (reference sequence). The germline V and J ends were trimmed by 4 bases and 8 bases, with 12 bases remaining between them.

This clone was counted between two and nine times. V and J are TRBV19 and TRBJ1-3, with a possible D match to TRBD1 (5 bases). This CDR3 has 14 amino acids. Trimming took off 5 bases at V and 1 base at J, with 9 bases between the two ends. Per the germline V gene, CDR1 is LNHDA and CDR2 is SQIVND (reference sequence). Here the CDR3 reads CASSDGASGNTIYF. CDR3 coding DNA: TGTGCCAGTAGTGACGGGGCATCTGGAAACACCATATATTTT.